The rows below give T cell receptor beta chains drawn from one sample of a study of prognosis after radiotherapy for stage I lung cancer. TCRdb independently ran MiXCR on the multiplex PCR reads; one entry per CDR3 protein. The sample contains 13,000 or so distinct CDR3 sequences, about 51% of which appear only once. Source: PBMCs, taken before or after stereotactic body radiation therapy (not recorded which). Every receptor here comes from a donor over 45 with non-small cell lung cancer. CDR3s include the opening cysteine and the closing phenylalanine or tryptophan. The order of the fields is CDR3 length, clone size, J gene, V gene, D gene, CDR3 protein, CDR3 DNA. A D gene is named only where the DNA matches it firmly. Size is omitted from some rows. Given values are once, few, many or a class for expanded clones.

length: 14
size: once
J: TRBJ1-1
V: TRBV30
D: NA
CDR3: CAWSPGQGHTEAFF
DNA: TGTGCCTGGAGTCCTGGGCAGGGCCACACTGAAGCTTTCTTT

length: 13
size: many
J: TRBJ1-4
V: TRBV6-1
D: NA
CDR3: CASSETGREKLFF
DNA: TGTGCCAGCAGTGAAACCGGGCGTGAAAAACTGTTTTTT

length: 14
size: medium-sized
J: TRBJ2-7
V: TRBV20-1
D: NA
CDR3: CSARESYPSYEQYF
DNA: TGCAGTGCTAGAGAAAGCTACCCCTCCTACGAGCAGTACTTC

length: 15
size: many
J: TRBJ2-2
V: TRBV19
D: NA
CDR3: CASSTPTGITGELFF
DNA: TGTGCCAGTAGTACCCCGACAGGTATAACCGGGGAGCTGTTTTTT

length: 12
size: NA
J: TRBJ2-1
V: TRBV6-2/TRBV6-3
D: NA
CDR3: CASMGQNNEQFF
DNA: TGTGCCAGCATGGGACAAAATAATGAGCAGTTCTTC

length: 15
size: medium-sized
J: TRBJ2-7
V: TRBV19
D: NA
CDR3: CASSATGTPPYEQYF
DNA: TGTGCCAGTAGTGCCACCGGGACCCCTCCCTACGAGCAGTACTTC

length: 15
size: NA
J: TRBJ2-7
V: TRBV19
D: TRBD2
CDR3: CASSAGTSGTHEQYF
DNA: TGTGCCAGTAGCGCCGGGACTAGCGGGACCCACGAGCAGTACTTC

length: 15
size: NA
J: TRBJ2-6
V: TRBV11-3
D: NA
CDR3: CASSLGDSGANVLTF
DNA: TGTGCCAGCAGCCTGGGGGATTCTGGGGCCAACGTCCTGACTTTC

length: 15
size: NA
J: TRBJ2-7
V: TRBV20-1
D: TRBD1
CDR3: CSAEQRQGSSHEQYF
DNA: TGCAGTGCAGAACAAAGACAGGGGAGTTCCCACGAGCAGTACTTC

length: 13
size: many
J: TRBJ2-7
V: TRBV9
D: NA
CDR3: CASSVGESYEQYF
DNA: TGTGCCAGCAGCGTCGGAGAGTCCTACGAGCAGTACTTC

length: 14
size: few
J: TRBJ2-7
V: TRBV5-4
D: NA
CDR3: CASSPDRSSYEQYF
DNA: TGTGCCAGCAGCCCAGACAGAAGCTCCTACGAGCAGTACTTC

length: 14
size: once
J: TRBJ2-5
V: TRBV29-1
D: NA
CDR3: CSVEDPGARETQYF
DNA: TGCAGCGTTGAAGATCCAGGAGCGAGGGAGACCCAGTACTTC

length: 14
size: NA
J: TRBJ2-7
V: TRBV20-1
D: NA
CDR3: CSARTRDRSYEQYF
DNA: TGCAGTGCTAGAACCAGGGATCGCTCCTACGAGCAGTACTTC

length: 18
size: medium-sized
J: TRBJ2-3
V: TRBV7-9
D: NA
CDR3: CASSLDRFRDSVTDTQYF
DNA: TGTGCCAGCAGCCTTGACCGCTTTCGGGACTCTGTAACAGATACGCAGTATTTT

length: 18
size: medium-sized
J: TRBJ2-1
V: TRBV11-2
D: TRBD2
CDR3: CASRSLGSGRDLYNEQFF
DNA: TGTGCCAGCAGAAGCCTGGGAAGCGGGAGGGATCTCTACAATGAGCAGTTCTTC

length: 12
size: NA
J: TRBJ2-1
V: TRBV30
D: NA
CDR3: CAAESSYNEQFF
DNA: TGTGCTGCAGAGAGCTCCTACAATGAGCAGTTCTTC

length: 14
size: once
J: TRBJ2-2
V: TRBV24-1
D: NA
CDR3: CATSESGNTGELFF
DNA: TGTGCCACCAGTGAAAGCGGGAACACCGGGGAGCTGTTTTTT

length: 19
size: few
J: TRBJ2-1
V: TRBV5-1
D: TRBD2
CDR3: CASSFPSGSGSLSYNEQFF
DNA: TGCGCCAGCAGCTTCCCGTCGGGTAGCGGGAGCCTTTCCTACAATGAGCAGTTCTTC